Each of the 20 T cell receptor beta chains below was sequenced from the same sample in a study of shared clonotypes between healthy human individuals. Libraries were prepared by immunoSEQ multiplex PCR; TCRdb keeps only in-frame clonotypes and omits some of them. The sample consists of roughly 1,600,000 clones, 97% to 99% of them appearing once. Sequencing was carried out using naive CD4+ T cells sorted from blood. Subset specified: CD45RA+ positively selected. The receptors originated from a man aged 25 to 45 in good health.

V gene TRBV11-3 combines with J gene TRBJ2-1; 10 bases align to TRBD2. The CDR3 has 16 amino acids. CDR1 and CDR2 (germline): SGHNT, YENEEA. Trimming took 5 bases from V and 5 from J; bases not matched to a gene: 9. The CDR3 is CASSPGGLANNNEQFF. In DNA form, the CDR3 reads TGTGCCAGCAGCCCAGGGGGACTAGCGAATAACAATGAGCAGTTCTTC.

This rearrangement joins TRBV7-9 to TRBJ2-7, with D perhaps TRBD2 (5 bases). Germline CDR1 is SEHNR and CDR2 is FQNEAQ (reference sequence). The CDR3 runs to 14 residues. The V gene lost 5 bases and the J gene lost 4 bases, with 15 bases spanning the gap. This chain's CDR3 is CASSLSGVSYEQYF. CDR3 nucleotides: TGTGCCAGCAGCCTATCCGGGGTCTCGTACGAGCAGTACTTC.

Here the CDR3 reads CASREPGRNYEQYF. In nucleotides, the CDR3 is TGTGCCAGCAGGGAACCCGGGCGGAACTACGAGCAGTACTTC. V usage is TRBV6-5 and J usage is TRBJ2-7; D ambiguous. This CDR3 contains 14 residues. Germline V gene sequence: CDR1 MNHEY, CDR2 SVGAGI. The germline V and J ends were trimmed by 6 bases and 3 bases, with 15 bases remaining between them.

The chain recombines TRBV5-4 with TRBJ2-3; 8 nucleotides match TRBD2. CDR1 is SGHNT and CDR2 is YYREEE in the germline V gene (reference sequence). With 4 bases clipped from V and 5 bases from J, the junction kept 21 bases outside the gene matches. The CDR3 is 19 amino acids. The CDR3 region is CASSPTSRILAEYRDTQYF. DNA for the CDR3: TGTGCCAGCAGCCCAACTTCTCGGATACTAGCGGAGTATAGAGATACGCAGTATTTT.

The chain couples TRBV28 to TRBJ2-5; D gene unclear. The germline V and J ends were trimmed by 3 bases and 6 bases, with 11 bases remaining between them. The CDR3 loop spans 13 amino acids. CDR1 is MDHEN and CDR2 is SYDVKM in the germline V gene. The CDR3 sequence: CASSFVFRQTQYF. The CDR3 bases are TGTGCCAGCAGTTTTGTGTTCAGGCAGACCCAGTACTTC.

The chain carries TRBV15 and TRBJ1-5, with D possibly TRBD1 on 5 matching bases. The V end lost 2 bases, the J end lost 4 bases, and 15 bases lay between the germline ends. This CDR3 comprises 16 residues. Looked up from germline, CDR1 is LNHNV and CDR2 is YYDKDF (reference sequence). CDR3 coding DNA: TGTGCCACCAGCAGAATAGACAGAGGAGTGAATCAGCCCCAGCATTTT. Translating gives CATSRIDRGVNQPQHF. The entire variable domain, with the rest obtained from reference TRBV15 and TRBJ1-5, is as follows: DAMVIQNPRYQVTQFGKPVTLSCSQTLNHNVMYWYQQKSSQAPKLLFHYYDKDFNNEADTPDNFQSRRPNTSFCFLDIRSPGLGDTAMYLCATSRIDRGVNQPQHFGDGTRLSIL.

The table lists this clone with a count of one. CDR3 amino acids: CASSVQGFYEQYF. The CDR3 region has the DNA TGTGCCAGCAGCGTCCAGGGATTCTACGAGCAGTACTTC. This chain uses TRBV25-1 with TRBJ2-7, with TRBD1 as a possible D gene (5 bases). This CDR3 has 13 residues. Germline V gene sequence: CDR1 MGHDK, CDR2 SYGVNS. Between the trimmed V and J ends, which lost 6 bases and 3 bases, there was a span of 12 bases.

This chain links TRBV7-8 with TRBJ2-1; 10 bases are a match to TRBD2. The junction had 14 bases not matched to a gene; V was cut back by 5 bases and J by 7 bases. This CDR3 comprises 17 residues. Germline V CDR1 and CDR2: SGHVS, FQNEAQ. The CDR3 loop reads CASSRSSGAGGKNEQFF. The CDR3 coding sequence is TGTGCCAGCAGCCGCTCGTCGGGAGCGGGAGGGAAGAATGAGCAGTTCTTC.

The V call is TRBV30, the J call TRBJ2-3; 11 positions agree with TRBD2. Germline V gives CDR1 GTSNPN, CDR2 SVGIG (reference sequence). V lost 4 bases to trimming and J lost 10 bases; unmatched junction nucleotides: 19. The length of the CDR3 is 17 residues. The CDR3 spells CAWKIRVGTSGPNAQYF. The CDR3, as DNA: TGTGCCTGGAAAATCCGAGTAGGGACTAGCGGACCTAATGCGCAGTATTTT.

This chain connects TRBV5-4 to TRBJ2-2; D gene unclear. The V gene's germline CDR1 is SGHNT and CDR2 YYREEE (reference sequence). The V gene lost 4 bases and the J gene lost 4 bases, with 5 bases spanning the gap. The CDR3 consists of 12 residues. Here the CDR3 reads CASSGRTGELFF. DNA of the CDR3: TGTGCCAGCAGCGGGCGCACCGGGGAGCTGTTTTTT. Full variable domain (rest looked up from reference TRBV5-4 and TRBJ2-2): ETGVTQSPTHLIKTRGQQVTLRCSSQSGHNTVSWYQQALGQGPQFIFQYYREEENGRGNFPPRFSGLQFPNYSSELNVNALELDDSALYLCASSGRTGELFFGEGSRLTVL.

The rearrangement links TRBV6-5 to TRBJ2-3; D might be TRBD2 (5 bases). Germline V gives CDR1 MNHEY, CDR2 SVGAGI. Trimming removed 6 bases from V and 1 base from J, with 8 bases in between. CDR3 length: 13 amino acids. CDR3 nucleotides: TGTGCCAGCAGGGACTCCCGCACAGATACGCAGTATTTT. This sequence encodes CASRDSRTDTQYF.

The J gene is TRBJ2-7, the V gene TRBV5-6; TRBD1 matches 7 bases. This CDR3 has 18 residues. The J segment lost 2 bases and the V segment lost 0 bases, leaving 14 bases of the junction unmatched. Germline V gene sequence: CDR1 SGHDT, CDR2 YYEEEE. CDR3 coding DNA: TGTGCCAGCAGCTTGGAAGGCCACAGGGGCCTATGGACCTACGAGCAGTACTTC. It codes for CASSLEGHRGLWTYEQYF.

The V call is TRBV30, the J call TRBJ2-7; 10 bases map to TRBD2. Germline CDR1 is GTSNPN and CDR2 is SVGIG (reference sequence). V trimming: 3 bases; J trimming: 2 bases; junction bases outside the gene matches: 1. The CDR3 is made up of 13 amino acids. The CDR3 loop reads CAWRLAGTYEQYF. CDR3 DNA: TGTGCCTGGAGACTAGCGGGAACCTACGAGCAGTACTTC.

V usage is TRBV30 and J usage is TRBJ2-7, with D possibly TRBD1 on 6 matching bases. Germline loops: CDR1 GTSNPN, CDR2 SVGIG (reference sequence). The V and J ends lost 3 bases and 5 bases respectively, with 23 bases between them. The CDR3 has 16 amino acids. The CDR3 DNA sequence: TGTGCCTGGAGGGTCCTTGCAGGGGCGCATTTCCACGAGCAGTACTTC. This translates into CAWRVLAGAHFHEQYF. Using reference TRBV30 and TRBJ2-7 for the parts outside the CDR3, the full variable domain is SQTIHQWPATLVQPVGSPLSLECTVEGTSNPNLYWYRQAAGRGLQLLFYSVGIGQISSEVPQNLSASRPQDRQFILSSKKLLLSDSGFYLCAWRVLAGAHFHEQYFGPGTRLTVT.

Details on this clone: The same CDR3 also results from other DNA sequences found in this sample. The V and J genes are TRBV5-1 and TRBJ2-7, with TRBD1 matching over 10 bases. This CDR3 spans 14 amino acids. The V gene end was trimmed by 3 bases and the J gene end by 5 bases; junction bases not matched to a gene: 5. CDR1 and CDR2 (germline): SGHRS, YFSETQ. CDR3 in amino acids: CASSSGTGVNEQYF. The DNA for the CDR3 is TGCGCCAGCAGCTCGGGGACAGGGGTTAACGAGCAGTACTTC.

J is TRBJ2-2 and V is TRBV11-2, with D maybe TRBD2 (6 bases). The CDR3 covers 17 residues. Germline CDR1 reads SGHAT; CDR2 reads FQNNGV. Trimming cost V 5 bases and J 5 bases, with 21 bases left between them. This CDR3 reads CASSPGAIGSGTGELFF. DNA for the CDR3: TGTGCCAGCAGCCCCGGGGCGATCGGGAGCGGAACCGGGGAGCTGTTTTTT.

This chain joins TRBV5-1 and TRBJ2-1; the D gene could be TRBD1 or TRBD2 (5 bases each). The V gene's germline CDR1 is SGHRS and CDR2 YFSETQ. Trimming took 5 bases from V and 5 from J, leaving 8 bases between them. CDR3 length: 12 amino acids. CDR3 residues: CASRSGHNEQFF. CDR3 in DNA: TGCGCCAGCAGGTCGGGACACAATGAGCAGTTCTTC. Combining the CDR3 with reference TRBV5-1 and TRBJ2-1 gives the whole variable domain KAGVTQTPRYLIKTRGQQVTLSCSPISGHRSVSWYQQTPGQGLQFLFEYFSETQRNKGNFPGRFSGRQFSNSRSEMNVSTLELGDSALYLCASRSGHNEQFFGPGTRLTVL.

The chain recombines TRBV9 with TRBJ2-1; no reliable D call. The germline gives CDR1 SGDLS, CDR2 YYNGEE. The germline V and J ends were trimmed by 0 bases and 13 bases, with 11 bases remaining between them. CDR3 size: 12 residues. The CDR3 nucleotides read TGTGCCAGCAGCGTAGACCGGGTCCCCCAGTTCTTC. Its protein product is CASSVDRVPQFF.

V usage is TRBV19 and J usage is TRBJ2-7; TRBD2 matches at 8 bases. Germline CDR1 reads LNHDA; CDR2 reads SQIVND (reference sequence). V lost 8 bases to trimming and J lost 7 bases; unmatched junction nucleotides: 13. This CDR3 is built from 14 residues. CDR3 in amino acids: CASVYLAGTGEQYF. CDR3 nucleotide sequence: TGTGCCAGTGTATATTTAGCGGGAACGGGGGAGCAGTACTTC. Full variable domain (outside the CDR3, taken from reference TRBV19 and TRBJ2-7): DGGITQSPKYLFRKEGQNVTLSCEQNLNHDAMYWYRQDPGQGLRLIYYSQIVNDFQKGDIAEGYSVSREKKESFPLTVTSAQKNPTAFYLCASVYLAGTGEQYFGPGTRLTVT.

The chain carries TRBV5-4 and TRBJ2-7; TRBD2 matches 7 bases. Germline V lookup: CDR1 SGHNT, CDR2 YYREEE (reference sequence). This CDR3 is 15 amino acids long. The V gene end was trimmed by 0 bases and the J gene end by 2 bases; junction bases not matched to a gene: 5. CDR3 loop: CASSLDWEGPYEQYF. The CDR3 region has the DNA TGTGCCAGCAGCTTGGATTGGGAGGGCCCCTACGAGCAGTACTTC.